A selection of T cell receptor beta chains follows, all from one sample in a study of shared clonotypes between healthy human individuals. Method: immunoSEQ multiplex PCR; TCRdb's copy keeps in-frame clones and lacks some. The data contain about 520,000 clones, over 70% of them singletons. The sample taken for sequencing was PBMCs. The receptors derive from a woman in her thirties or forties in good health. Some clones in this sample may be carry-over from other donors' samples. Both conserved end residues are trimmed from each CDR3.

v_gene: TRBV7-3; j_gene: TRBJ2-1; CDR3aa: ASSPLTSSHEQF
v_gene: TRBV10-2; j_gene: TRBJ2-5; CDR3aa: ASRTGGETQY
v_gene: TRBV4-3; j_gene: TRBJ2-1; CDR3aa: ASSQEYGPPANEQF
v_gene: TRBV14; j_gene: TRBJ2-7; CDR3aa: ASSQGATSGREQY
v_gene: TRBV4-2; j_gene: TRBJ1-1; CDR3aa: ASSQDPRQGCF
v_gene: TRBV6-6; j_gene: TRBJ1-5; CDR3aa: ASSPQQGRDNQPQH
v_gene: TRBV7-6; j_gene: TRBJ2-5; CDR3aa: ASSFRFQGGETQY
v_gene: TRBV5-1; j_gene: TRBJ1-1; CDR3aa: ASSRTGANTEAF
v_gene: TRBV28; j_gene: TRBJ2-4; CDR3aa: ASSLPPPSRDRSNIQY
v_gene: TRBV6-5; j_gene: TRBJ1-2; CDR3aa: ASSFGSNGYT
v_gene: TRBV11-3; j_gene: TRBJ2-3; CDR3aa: ASSLDYRGTQY
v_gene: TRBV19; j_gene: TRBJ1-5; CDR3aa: ASSATRQLYSNQPQH
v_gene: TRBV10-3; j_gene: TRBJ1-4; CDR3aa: ASSGTGGEKLF
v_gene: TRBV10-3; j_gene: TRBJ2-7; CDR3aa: AISRGGPLGEQY